The 25 T cell receptor beta chains reported below all come from one sample, sequenced in a study of cytomegalovirus exposure and HLA in healthy donors. The PCR made use of 60 Vbeta and 13 Jbeta primers. Sequenced by immunoSEQ multiplex PCR; TCRdb stores in-frame clones only, minus some. The sample has around 110,000 clones, over 60% seen once. Sequencing was carried out using PBMCs. Receptors originate from a male donor in good health and CMV-seronegative.

CDR3 residues: CASSPTRFNEQFF. In DNA, the CDR3 is TGTGCCAGCAGTCCAACTCGATTCAATGAGCAGTTCTTC. The V call is TRBV28, the J call TRBJ2-1; no definite D call. Germline loops: CDR1 MDHEN, CDR2 SYDVKM. Trimming left V 5 bases short and J 6 bases short, with 11 bases between. The length of the CDR3 is 13 residues.

This clone was counted a few times. The CDR3 bases are TGTGCCAGCAGCGACTCTAGCGGGGGACTCACTGAGCAGTTCTTC. This codes for CASSDSSGGLTEQFF. The chain is built from TRBV7-2 and TRBJ2-1; 10 bases are a match to TRBD2. The V gene's germline CDR1 is SGHTA and CDR2 FQGNSA. V dropped 5 bases and J dropped 9; count of bases not matched to a gene: 10. The CDR3 loop spans 15 amino acids. Using reference TRBV7-2 and TRBJ2-1 for the parts outside the CDR3, the full variable domain is GAGVSQSPSNKVTEKGKDVELRCDPISGHTALYWYRQSLGQGLEFLIYFQGNSAPDKSGLPSDRFSAERTGGSVSTLTIQRTQQEDSAVYLCASSDSSGGLTEQFFGPGTRLTVL.

This clone was seen more than once but under ten times. This chain uses TRBV7-9 with TRBJ2-2; possible D gene TRBD2, 6 bases. The germline gives CDR1 SEHNR, CDR2 FQNEAQ (reference sequence). V lost 4 bases and J lost 5, with 14 bases in between. This CDR3 has 15 amino acids. Written as DNA, the CDR3 is TGTGCCAGCAGCTCCCTCGCGGGGAAGACCGGGGAGCTGTTTTTT. Translated: CASSSLAGKTGELFF.

This chain links TRBV6-5 with TRBJ2-1; maybe TRBD1 (8 bases). Trimming stripped 5 bases from V and 7 bases from J, with 18 bases between. This CDR3 is built from 15 residues. Germline V lookup: CDR1 MNHEY, CDR2 SVGAGI. The CDR3 nucleotides read TGTGCCAGCAGTCACGGACAGGGAGGGAAGAATGAGCAGTTCTTC. It translates to CASSHGQGGKNEQFF.

The V gene is TRBV5-5, the J gene TRBJ2-1, with 10 bases that match TRBD2. The CDR3 length is 15 residues. Germline CDR1 and CDR2: SGHKS and YYEKEE (reference sequence). The junction had 5 bases not matched to a gene; V was cut back by 2 bases and J by 6 bases. This CDR3 reads CASSFSGTSVNEQFF. The DNA of the CDR3 is TGTGCCAGCAGCTTCTCCGGGACTAGCGTCAATGAGCAGTTCTTC.

The CDR3, as DNA: TGTGCCACCAGCGACAGGGGGTTTTACAATGAGCAGTTCTTC. Residues: CATSDRGFYNEQFF. This chain uses TRBV15 with TRBJ2-1; 9 bases fit TRBD1. Germline CDR1 is LNHNV and CDR2 is YYDKDF (reference sequence). This CDR3 region has 14 residues. V shed 5 bases and J 4 bases; nucleotides not matched to a gene: 3.

J is TRBJ2-7 and V is TRBV9; D is ambiguous. V was clipped by 0 bases and J by 4 bases, with 8 bases between them. The CDR3 contains 13 residues. Germline assignment: CDR1 SGDLS and CDR2 YYNGEE. CDR3 sequence (DNA): TGTGCCAGCAGCGTAGCTAGGAAGTACGAGCAGTACTTC. Its translation is CASSVARKYEQYF. The full variable domain, with the rest looked up from reference TRBV9 and TRBJ2-7, is DSGVTQTPKHLITATGQRVTLRCSPRSGDLSVYWYQQSLDQGLQFLIQYYNGEERAKGNILERFSAQQFPDLHSELNLSSLELGDSALYFCASSVARKYEQYFGPGTRLTVT.

This sequence joins TRBV9 and TRBJ2-7; D perhaps matches TRBD2 (5 bases). Germline lookup yields CDR1 SGDLS and CDR2 YYNGEE. CDR3 size: 15 residues. V shed 0 bases and J shed 2 bases, with 12 bases lying between them. The CDR3 sequence: CASSVDPGSTYEQYF. The CDR3, as DNA: TGTGCCAGCAGCGTAGATCCGGGGTCGACCTACGAGCAGTACTTC.

Points on this clone: One junction end does not reproduce the germline sequence, and a read error may be involved. The DNA of the CDR3 is TGTGCCGGCAGTCCGGACAGGACGAGAGGGCAGCCCCAGCATTTT. Amino acid sequence: CAGSPDRTRGQPQHF. The chain has TRBV6-5 and TRBJ1-5, with 7 nucleotides matching TRBD1. The CDR3 is 15 residues long. Germline V gene data show CDR1 as MNHEY and CDR2 as SVGAGI.

The chain uses TRBV23-1 and TRBJ2-7, with a possible D match to TRBD2 (5 bases). TRBV23-1 qualifies as an ORF whose function is uncertain. The germline V and J ends were trimmed by 2 bases and 2 bases, with 16 bases remaining between them. This CDR3 contains 16 residues. In DNA form, the CDR3 reads TGCGCCAGCAGTCAAGGCTTCGTCCCGGGGACCTACGAGCAGTACTTC. It codes for CASSQGFVPGTYEQYF.

The chain combines TRBV11-3 with TRBJ2-1; 9 bases agree with TRBD2. The CDR3 runs 18 residues. Trimming removed 2 bases from V and 4 bases from J; junction bases left unmatched: 12. CDR1 and CDR2 (germline): SGHNT, YENEEA. The CDR3 nucleotides are TGTGCCAGCAGCTTATTTGCTAGCGGGGACGGGGGATACAATGAGCAGTTCTTC. This gives the protein CASSLFASGDGGYNEQFF.

This clone showed up just a few times. V gene TRBV4-1 combines with J gene TRBJ2-1; possible D gene TRBD1, 5 bases. Germline V gene lookup returns CDR1 MGHRA and CDR2 YSYEKL. The CDR3 runs 14 residues. V was pared by 0 bases and J by 5 bases, with 8 bases between. The CDR3 region is CASSQDVGDNEQFF. CDR3 nucleotides: TGCGCCAGCAGCCAAGATGTAGGGGACAATGAGCAGTTCTTC.

The chain couples TRBV9 to TRBJ2-7, with D possibly matching TRBD2 (6 bases). With 4 bases removed from V and 0 bases from J, the gap between germline ends came to 11 bases. This CDR3 is 14 amino acids long. Looked up from germline, CDR1 is SGDLS and CDR2 is YYNGEE. The CDR3, as DNA: TGTGCCAGCAGCCCCCGGGAGAGCTCCTACGAGCAGTACTTC. It specifies CASSPRESSYEQYF.

The gene calls are TRBV7-9 and TRBJ2-1; maybe TRBD2 (5 bases). The CDR3 has 16 amino acids. Germline CDR1 SEHNR, CDR2 FQNEAQ (reference sequence). The V end lost 5 bases, the J end lost 5 bases, and 19 bases lay between the germline ends. The DNA for the CDR3 is TGTGCCAGCAGCCCCCTGGGCGCTAGCAGAAACAATGAGCAGTTCTTC. It specifies CASSPLGASRNNEQFF.

The rearrangement joins TRBV28 to TRBJ2-7; 7 bases match TRBD1. Germline V lookup: CDR1 MDHEN, CDR2 SYDVKM. CDR3 length: 17 residues. Losses at the gene ends were 2 bases for V and 0 bases for J; bases not matched to a gene: 10. CDR3 sequence reads: CASSLMGEGGNSYEQYF. DNA of the CDR3: TGTGCCAGCAGTTTAATGGGCGAAGGGGGCAACTCCTACGAGCAGTACTTC. The full variable domain, its missing parts supplied by reference TRBV28 and TRBJ2-7, is DVKVTQSSRYLVKRTGEKVFLECVQDMDHENMFWYRQDPGLGLRLIYFSYDVKMKEKGDIPEGYSVSREKKERFSLILESASTNQTSMYLCASSLMGEGGNSYEQYFGPGTRLTVT.

This rearrangement joins TRBV28 to TRBJ1-5; the D is unclear. CDR1 and CDR2 (germline): MDHEN, SYDVKM. The CDR3 extends over 15 amino acids. V was clipped by 2 bases and J by 2 bases, with 10 bases between them. This CDR3 reads CASSLSPSGNQPQHF. CDR3 nucleotide sequence: TGTGCCAGCAGTTTAAGCCCGAGCGGCAATCAGCCCCAGCATTTT. The whole variable domain, remainder taken from reference TRBV28 and TRBJ1-5, is DVKVTQSSRYLVKRTGEKVFLECVQDMDHENMFWYRQDPGLGLRLIYFSYDVKMKEKGDIPEGYSVSREKKERFSLILESASTNQTSMYLCASSLSPSGNQPQHFGDGTRLSIL.

This chain joins TRBV2 and TRBJ2-7, with D perhaps TRBD1 (6 bases). The CDR3 extends over 15 amino acids. Germline CDR1 and CDR2: SNHLY and FYNNEI. Trimming took 3 bases from V and 0 from J, leaving 12 bases between them. This chain's CDR3 is CASSDAGTSSYEQYF. The DNA for the CDR3 is TGTGCCAGCAGTGACGCCGGGACATCCTCCTACGAGCAGTACTTC.

The gene calls are TRBV5-1 and TRBJ2-3, with 9 bases fitting TRBD1. V trimming: 0 bases; J trimming: 2 bases; junction bases outside the gene matches: 4. The CDR3 contains 16 residues. Germline V gene lookup returns CDR1 SGHRS and CDR2 YFSETQ. The CDR3 nucleotides read TGCGCCAGCAGCTTGGCGGGACAGGGACTCACAGATACGCAGTATTTT. Translation gives CASSLAGQGLTDTQYF.

This chain connects TRBV9 to TRBJ2-3, with 13 bases that match TRBD2. V dropped 3 bases and J dropped 2; count of bases not matched to a gene: 9. CDR1 is SGDLS and CDR2 is YYNGEE in the germline V gene. The CDR3 length is 18 residues. CDR3 DNA: TGTGCCAGCAGCGCCATAACCGGGACTAGCGGGAACACAGATACGCAGTATTTT. Amino acids: CASSAITGTSGNTDTQYF.

This chain links TRBV11-3 with TRBJ2-3, with 7 bases fitting TRBD2. This CDR3 has 15 amino acids. V was pared by 0 bases and J by 2 bases, with 2 bases of the junction left unmatched. Germline loops: CDR1 SGHNT, CDR2 YENEEA. CDR3 in DNA: TGTGCCAGCAGCTTAGAGGGAGGGATCACAGATACGCAGTATTTT. Residues: CASSLEGGITDTQYF.

The J gene is TRBJ1-4, the V gene TRBV7-6; TRBD1 aligns across 8 bases. Germline V lookup: CDR1 SGHVS, CDR2 FNYEAQ. The CDR3 contains 17 residues. With 5 bases clipped from V and 3 bases from J, the junction kept 11 bases outside the gene matches. The DNA for the CDR3 is TGTGCCAGCAGCGAACTCACGGACAGGGCGGCTAATGAAAAACTGTTTTTT. It specifies CASSELTDRAANEKLFF. Full variable domain (outside the CDR3, taken from reference TRBV7-6 and TRBJ1-4): GAGVSQSPRYKVTKRGQDVALRCDPISGHVSLYWYRQALGQGPEFLTYFNYEAQQDKSGLPNDRFSAERPEGSISTLTIQRTEQRDSAMYRCASSELTDRAANEKLFFGSGTQLSVL.

The V gene is TRBV2, the J gene TRBJ2-3; the match to TRBD2 covers 10 bases. Per germline, CDR1 SNHLY and CDR2 FYNNEI. The CDR3 extends over 15 amino acids. Losses at the gene ends were 6 bases for V and 3 bases for J; bases not matched to a gene: 6. Written as DNA, the CDR3 is TGTGCCAGCAGGCCCAGCGGGAGGGGTACAGATACGCAGTATTTT. Encoded protein: CASRPSGRGTDTQYF.

CDR3 amino acids: CASAPGLAGGGLETQYF. The CDR3 DNA reads as TGTGCTAGTGCCCCGGGACTAGCGGGAGGGGGGTTGGAGACCCAGTACTTC. The chain uses TRBV12-5 and TRBJ2-5; 16 bases are shared with TRBD2. With 7 bases clipped from V and 5 bases from J, the junction kept 10 bases outside the gene matches. This CDR3 is built from 17 residues. The germline V gene has CDR1 LGHNT and CDR2 FRNRAP.

The chain combines TRBV5-4 with TRBJ1-4; the match to TRBD1 covers 10 bases. CDR3 length equals 16 residues. In germline, CDR1 is SGHNT, CDR2 YYREEE (reference sequence). Trimming removed 4 bases from V and 8 bases from J; junction bases left unmatched: 11. CDR3 DNA: TGTGCCAGCAGCCCTCGAGCAGGGACAGGGGTCGAAAAACTGTTTTTT. Translation: CASSPRAGTGVEKLFF. Full variable domain (outside the CDR3, taken from reference TRBV5-4 and TRBJ1-4): ETGVTQSPTHLIKTRGQQVTLRCSSQSGHNTVSWYQQALGQGPQFIFQYYREEENGRGNFPPRFSGLQFPNYSSELNVNALELDDSALYLCASSPRAGTGVEKLFFGSGTQLSVL.

The CDR3 sequence: CASSEAPYGSEQYF. CDR3 DNA sequence: TGTGCCAGCAGTGAAGCCCCGTACGGGTCCGAGCAGTACTTC. The chain is built from TRBV6-1 and TRBJ2-7, with unresolved D. The CDR3 is 14 amino acids. CDR1 is MNHNS, CDR2 SASEGT, per germline. V shed 0 bases and J shed 6 bases, with 12 bases lying between them.